This TCR beta chain was found in a study of T cells in Graves' hyperthyroidism and ophthalmopathy (dated by TCRdb to the late 2010s). Study-level background: Peripheral blood samples were taken at the time of initial diagnosis, prior to any treatment. To identify TCR V-J signatures that set the groups apart, the researchers used a discovery cohort of 95 to 100 patients, made up of around 40 with Graves' ophthalmopathy and approximately 57 with stable Graves' hyperthyroidism. Prospective prediction of ophthalmopathy was tested in an independent validation cohort consisting of 18 to 20 hyperthyroidism patients and about 17 patients who later progressed to ophthalmopathy. For training and testing, the 100 or so patients in the discovery cohort were randomly divided in a 7:3 ratio. In roughly six Graves' hyperthyroidism patients, the study also compared T-cell repertoires from thyroid tissue with T-cell repertoires from blood. After blood sampling, hyperthyroidism patients were treated with methimazole at a starting dose of 30 mg daily, and ophthalmopathy patients were treated with high-dose intravenous methylprednisolone. The paper describes TCR Vbeta CDR3 sequencing of around 130 peripheral blood samples, made up of 43 ophthalmopathy patients, roughly 72 hyperthyroidism patients and approximately 17 progressor patients. Broad study findings and their caveats: Sample size was not statistically predetermined, and blinding of investigators to group allocation was not performed. Blood samples also contained most of the expanded thyroid clonotypes (frequency above 0.001), which suggests that blood repertoires may reflect thyroid immune responses. A model built on a 13 V-J signature distinguished ophthalmopathy from stable hyperthyroidism, reaching 87.88% sensitivity and under 84% specificity in cross-validation and 80%/75% in testing. In validation, the model predicted progression to ophthalmopathy with roughly 70% sensitivity and roughly 75% specificity, a median of approximately 6.5 months before onset.

Based on the germline V gene, the CDR1 and CDR2 sequences are MNHEY and SVGEGT. Compared with germline, V lacks 7 bases and J lacks 3 bases; bases without a gene match: 5. Taken from cysteine to phenylalanine, the CDR3 has 14 residues. Only the CDR3 DNA is retained, 42 bases long and in frame from the first base. This clonotype was seen at least ten times. The specificity of this receptor is unknown. The sample holds no much larger clone one base away, and base qualities are not on file. The TCR beta CDR3 regions were amplified from the RNA transcripts. The first round of RT-PCR for the TCR CDR3 was performed with the HTBI primer set and the Qiagen OneStep RT-PCR kit. Libraries were constructed in a second round of multiplex PCR, after which size selection and purification were carried out. Paired-end sequencing of the libraries was performed with 100 bp reads on an Illumina HiSeq2000. Regarding the original processing steps: Raw data were processed with SOAPnuke, discarding reads with adapters, uncalled bases, mean Phred below 15, or no exact constant-primer or identifier match. COPE v1.2.5 was used to merge the high-quality paired reads, and each unique nucleotide sequence was defined as a clonotype. MiTCR v1.1 was used to align clonotypes to the IMGT TRBV, TRBD and TRBJ reference segments. The analysis was restricted to V-J combinations with a frequency above 0.0001, which together covered just over 98% of the repertoires. The TCS score was defined as the ratio of F50 (clonal expansion) to E x V (chaos), calculated using BLOSUM62-based TCRdist between CDR3 peptides within each V-J. Welch's t-statistics and random forest reduced just over 500 V-J features to under 15, which were used in a naive Bayes classifier (R e1071). The Morisita-Horn index was used to measure how similar the thyroid and blood repertoires were. TCRdb reworked the public reads: Q25 trimming with fastp, MiXCR clone assembly, productive beta chains retained. CDR3 protein duplicates are merged, each entry listing the most common genes and DNA. The V and J calls shown here were made by TCRdb, not taken from the authors' results. Across this sample there are hundreds of thousands of distinct CDR3 sequences, with roughly 14% seen only once. The ten biggest clones cover around 4.5% of the sample.

Ophthalmopathy patients had moderately to severely active disease, with a Clinical Activity Score of 3 or more, a NOSPECS grade of 4 or more, and a disease duration of less than 3 months. The study excluded patients with uncontrolled infections, other autoimmune diseases, pregnancy or lactation. Diagnoses were based on clinical symptoms, serum thyroxine and TRAb, thyroid ultrasound and orbital computed tomography. PBMCs were separated from over 9 ml of fresh peripheral blood using Ficoll-Paque density gradient centrifugation. Total RNA was extracted with Trizol reagent, and quality was checked on an Agilent 2100 Bioanalyzer.

The specimen was blood. The rearranged chain carries TRBV6-2 or TRBV6-3 and TRBJ2-2, with 7 bases matching TRBD2. The sequence was obtained from a woman aged 40 to 50 with Graves' ophthalmopathy. The nucleotides are TGTGCCAGCAAACCGAGCGGGGACACCGGGGAGCTGTTTTTT. Translated, it reads CASKPSGDTGELFF.